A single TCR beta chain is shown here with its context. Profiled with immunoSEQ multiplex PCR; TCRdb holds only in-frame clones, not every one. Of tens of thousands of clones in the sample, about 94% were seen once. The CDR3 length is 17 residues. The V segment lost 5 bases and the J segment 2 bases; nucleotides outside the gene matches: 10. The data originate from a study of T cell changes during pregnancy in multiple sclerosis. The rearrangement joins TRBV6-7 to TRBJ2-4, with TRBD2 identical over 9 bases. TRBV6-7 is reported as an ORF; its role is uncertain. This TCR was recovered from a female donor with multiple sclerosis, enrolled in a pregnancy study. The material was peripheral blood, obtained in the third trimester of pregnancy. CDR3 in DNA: TGTGCCAGCAGTCGGACTAGCGATTTGGTAACCAAAAACATTCAGTACTTC. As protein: CASSRTSDLVTKNIQYF.